The 11 T cell receptor beta chains below were found in one sample sequenced in a study of identical twins. MiXCR was run by TCRdb on the 5' RACE reads, yielding one entry per CDR3 protein. The table includes more than 650,000 distinct CDR3 sequences, 5.5% to 6.5% detected once. Sequenced material: naive T cells sorted from blood. These receptors all come from a young man in good health.

The rearrangement uses TRBV6-8 and TRBJ2-2; D is undetermined. CDR1 is MNHGY, CDR2 SAAAGT, per germline. V was pared by 5 bases and J by 5 bases, with 9 bases between. The CDR3 has 13 residues. CDR3 sequence (DNA): TGTGCCAGCAGTGCAACGAGTACCGGGGAGCTGTTTTTT. Its protein product is CASSATSTGELFF.

At least ten counts were recorded for this clonotype. V usage is TRBV19 and J usage is TRBJ2-1; 11 nucleotides line up with TRBD2. Germline lookup yields CDR1 LNHDA and CDR2 SQIVND (reference sequence). CDR3 length equals 16 residues. The V gene end was trimmed by 7 bases and the J gene end by 5 bases; junction bases not matched to a gene: 10. CDR3 bases: TGTGCCAGTATCCCACGTGGGACTAGCGGACACAATGAGCAGTTCTTC. Protein product: CASIPRGTSGHNEQFF.

This clonotype has just a few counts. The chain carries TRBV12-3 or TRBV12-4 and TRBJ2-1; TRBD1 is a possible D gene (5 bases). Trimming removed 2 bases from V and 8 bases from J, with 16 bases in between. The CDR3 consists of 15 residues. CDR3 sequence (DNA): TGTGCCAGCAGTTTACCCGAGGTTAGCAGGGATGAGCAGTTCTTC. As protein: CASSLPEVSRDEQFF.

This clonotype was detected a few times. The rearrangement links TRBV15 to TRBJ2-3; D might be TRBD2 (7 bases). Germline loops: CDR1 LNHNV, CDR2 YYDKDF (reference sequence). This CDR3 region has 17 residues. V lost 3 bases and J 0 bases, leaving 16 bases between the germline ends. For the CDR3, the DNA is TGTGCCACCAGCAGGACGCGGGGGCGTCCTAGCACAGATACGCAGTATTTT. Protein sequence: CATSRTRGRPSTDTQYF.

This clonotype was recorded many times. The chain has TRBV20-1 and TRBJ2-3; 9 bases agree with TRBD2. The CDR3 loop spans 13 amino acids. With V trimmed by 4 bases and J by 6 bases, 5 bases remained unmatched. Germline V lookup: CDR1 DFQATT, CDR2 SNEGSKA (reference sequence). The CDR3, as DNA: TGCAGTGCTAATCAGCTAGCGGGGGATACGCAGTATTTT. This sequence encodes CSANQLAGDTQYF.

This clonotype was detected many times. The chain couples TRBV12-5 to TRBJ2-7; D is tentatively TRBD1 or TRBD2 (6 bases each). CDR1 is LGHNT and CDR2 is FRNRAP in the germline V gene. This CDR3 comprises 15 residues. The germline V and J ends were trimmed by 7 bases and 5 bases, with 21 bases remaining between them. Here the CDR3 reads CASVPTRGDLHEQYV. The CDR3 DNA sequence: TGTGCTAGTGTCCCGACAAGGGGGGATCTCCACGAGCAGTACGTC.

A few counts support this clonotype. The chain uses TRBV7-9 and TRBJ1-2; TRBD1 agrees at 10 bases. Trimming took 5 bases from V and 5 from J; bases not matched to a gene: 8. This CDR3 spans 15 amino acids. The germline gives CDR1 SEHNR, CDR2 FQNEAQ (reference sequence). This CDR3 is CASSRGQGPIYGYTF. CDR3 bases: TGTGCCAGCAGCCGGGGACAGGGGCCGATATATGGCTACACCTTC.

A few counts support this clonotype. CDR3 residues: CASSRDSGAITDTQYF. CDR3 coding DNA: TGCGCCAGCAGCCGTGATAGCGGGGCAATCACAGATACGCAGTATTTT. This chain connects TRBV4-1 to TRBJ2-3; TRBD2 matches at 8 bases. CDR1 and CDR2 from the germline V gene are MGHRA and YSYEKL. CDR3 length: 16 amino acids. J lost 2 bases, V lost 4 bases, and 8 bases had no gene match.

J is TRBJ1-4 and V is TRBV12-3 or TRBV12-4; 11 nucleotides match TRBD1. The CDR3 loop spans 16 amino acids. V was pared by 3 bases and J by 6 bases, with 6 bases of the junction left unmatched. This chain's CDR3 is CASSFTTGQGDEKLFF. The CDR3 nucleotides read TGTGCCAGCAGTTTTACGACGGGACAGGGGGATGAAAAACTGTTTTTT.

The V gene is TRBV14, the J gene TRBJ2-5; D is perhaps TRBD2 (6 bases). Per germline, CDR1 SGHDN and CDR2 FVKESK. The length of the CDR3 is 10 residues. The CDR3 DNA follows: TGTGGGGCGGGAAGAGAGACCCAGTACTTC. It translates to CGAGRETQYF. The full variable domain, with the rest looked up from reference TRBV14 and TRBJ2-5, is EAGVTQFPSHSVIEKGQTVTLRCDPISGHDNLYWYRRVMGKEIKFLLHFVKESKQDESGMPNNRFLAERTGGTYSTLKVQPAELEDSGVYFCGAGRETQYFGPGTRLLVL.

In its sample, this clonotype was seen many times. This chain connects TRBV5-1 to TRBJ2-2; the match to TRBD2 covers 7 bases. V was clipped by 4 bases and J by 4 bases; unmatched bases: 7. The CDR3 is made up of 15 amino acids. CDR1 is SGHRS and CDR2 is YFSETQ in the germline V gene. CDR3 sequence: CASSPAASGTGELFF. CDR3 sequence (DNA): TGCGCCAGCAGCCCGGCGGCTAGCGGCACCGGGGAGCTGTTTTTT.